This T cell receptor (beta chain) was observed in a study of PD-L1 blockade in urothelial cancer. Time point noted: pretreatment peripheral blood. Generated by immunoSEQ multiplex PCR, the TCRdb table keeps only in-frame clones and is missing some. Of roughly 130,000 clones in the sample, around 85% were seen once. This CDR3 has 17 residues. The germline gives CDR1 SGDLS, CDR2 YYNGEE. The V and J ends lost 7 bases and 1 base respectively, with 21 bases between them. The clonotype comes from a man in his fifties or sixties with urothelial cancer. The chain couples TRBV9 to TRBJ2-4; the D is unclear. Sequencing was performed on PBMCs, taken around atezolizumab (anti-PD-L1) treatment. The CDR3 reads CASPIRPGEWAKNIQYF. CDR3 bases: TGTGCCAGCCCGATCCGCCCAGGTGAGTGGGCCAAAAACATTCAGTACTTC.